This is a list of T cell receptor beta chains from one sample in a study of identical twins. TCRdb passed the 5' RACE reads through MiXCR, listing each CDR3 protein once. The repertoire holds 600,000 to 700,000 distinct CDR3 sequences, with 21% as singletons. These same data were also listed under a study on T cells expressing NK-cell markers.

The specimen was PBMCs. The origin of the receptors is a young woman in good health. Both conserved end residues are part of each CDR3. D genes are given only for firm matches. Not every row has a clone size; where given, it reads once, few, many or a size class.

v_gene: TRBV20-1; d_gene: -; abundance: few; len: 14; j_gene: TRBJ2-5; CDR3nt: TGCAGTGCTACGTCACGAGAGGGGAAAGAGACCCAGTACTTC; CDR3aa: CSATSREGKETQYF
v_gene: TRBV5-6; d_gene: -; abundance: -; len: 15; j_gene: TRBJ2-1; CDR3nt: TGTGCCAGCAGCTTTGGACGGAGGTCCTACAATGAGCAGTTCTTC; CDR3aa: CASSFGRRSYNEQFF
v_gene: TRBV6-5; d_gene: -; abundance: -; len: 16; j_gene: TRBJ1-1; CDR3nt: TGTGCCAGCAGTTACTCGGCAGAGCTCATGAACACTGAAGCTTTCTTT; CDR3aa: CASSYSAELMNTEAFF
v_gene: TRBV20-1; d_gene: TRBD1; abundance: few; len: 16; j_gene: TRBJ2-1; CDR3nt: TGCAGTGCCGACTCGATGACAGGGAGCTCCTACAATGAGCAGTTCTTC; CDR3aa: CSADSMTGSSYNEQFF
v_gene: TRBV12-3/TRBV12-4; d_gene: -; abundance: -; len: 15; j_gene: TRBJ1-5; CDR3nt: TGTGCCAGCACAAGGTCAGGGGCAGGAAATCAGCCCCAGCATTTT; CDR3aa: CASTRSGAGNQPQHF
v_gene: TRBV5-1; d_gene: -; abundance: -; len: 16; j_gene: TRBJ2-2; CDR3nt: TGCGCCAGCAGCTTCCGAGCGGTTACGAACACCGGGGAGCTGTTTTTT; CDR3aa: CASSFRAVTNTGELFF
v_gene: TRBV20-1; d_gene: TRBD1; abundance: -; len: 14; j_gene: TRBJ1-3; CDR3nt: TGCAGTGCTAGAGATTCAGGGGGCCCAAACACCATATATTTT; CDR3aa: CSARDSGGPNTIYF
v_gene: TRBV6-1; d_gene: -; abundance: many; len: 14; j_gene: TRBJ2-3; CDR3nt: TGTGCCAGCAGAGAACCAACAAGGTCGGGAGCGCAGTATTTT; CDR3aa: CASREPTRSGAQYF
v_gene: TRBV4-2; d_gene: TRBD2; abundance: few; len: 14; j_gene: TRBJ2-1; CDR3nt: TGTGCCAGCAGACGGGGAGGGGTTGAGACTGAGCAGTTCTTC; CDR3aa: CASRRGGVETEQFF
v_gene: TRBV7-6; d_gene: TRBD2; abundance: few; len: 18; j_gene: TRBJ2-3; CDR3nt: TGTGCCAGCAGCGCCCGACTACTAGCGGGAGTACCTACAGATACGCAGTATTTT; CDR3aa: CASSARLLAGVPTDTQYF
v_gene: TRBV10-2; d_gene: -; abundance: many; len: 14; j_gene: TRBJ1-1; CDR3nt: TGCGCCAGCAGTTCGGTGGGACTGAACACTGAAGCTTTCTTT; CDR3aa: CASSSVGLNTEAFF
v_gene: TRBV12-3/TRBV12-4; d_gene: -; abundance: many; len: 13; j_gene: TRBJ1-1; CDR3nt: TGTGCCAGCAGCGCACAATGGAACACTGAAGCTTTCTTT; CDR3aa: CASSAQWNTEAFF
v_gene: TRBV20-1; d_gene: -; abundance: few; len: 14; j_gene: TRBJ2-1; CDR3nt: TGCAGTGGGAACATCGGCGGGGACTACAATGAGCAGTTCTTC; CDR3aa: CSGNIGGDYNEQFF
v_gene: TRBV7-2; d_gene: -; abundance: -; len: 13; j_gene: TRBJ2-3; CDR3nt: TGTGCCAGCAGCCCTTGGGCCGCCGGTACGCAGTATTTT; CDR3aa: CASSPWAAGTQYF
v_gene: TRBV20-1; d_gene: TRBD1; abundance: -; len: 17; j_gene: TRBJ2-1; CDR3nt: TGCAGTGCTAGAGATAGGGCAGGGGGACACATTTACAATGAGCAGTTCTTC; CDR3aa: CSARDRAGGHIYNEQFF
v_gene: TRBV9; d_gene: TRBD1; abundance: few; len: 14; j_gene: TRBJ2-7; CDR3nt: TGTGCCAGCACCCCCGGGACAGGGGTCTACGAGCAGTACTTC; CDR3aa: CASTPGTGVYEQYF
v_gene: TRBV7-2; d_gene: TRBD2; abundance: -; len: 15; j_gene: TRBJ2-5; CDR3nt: TGTGCCAGCAGCTCGACTAGCGGGAGTGCAGAGACCCAGTACTTC; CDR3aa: CASSSTSGSAETQYF
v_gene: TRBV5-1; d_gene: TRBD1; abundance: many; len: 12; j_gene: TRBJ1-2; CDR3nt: TGCGCCAGCTCCGGGACAGTCTATGGCTACACCTTC; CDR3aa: CASSGTVYGYTF
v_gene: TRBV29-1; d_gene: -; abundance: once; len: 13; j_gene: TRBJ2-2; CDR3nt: TGCAGCGTTGGGAAAGCGAACACCGGGGAGCTGTTTTTT; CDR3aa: CSVGKANTGELFF
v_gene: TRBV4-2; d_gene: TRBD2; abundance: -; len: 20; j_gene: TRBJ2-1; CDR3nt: TGTGCCAGCAGCGTAGCTACTAGCGGGAGCCACCCTAGCTCCTACAATGAGCAGTTCTTC; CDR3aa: CASSVATSGSHPSSYNEQFF
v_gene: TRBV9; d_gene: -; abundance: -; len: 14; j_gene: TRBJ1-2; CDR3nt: TGTGCCAGCAGCCGCGGAACAGGGTCCTATGGCTACACCTTC; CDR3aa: CASSRGTGSYGYTF
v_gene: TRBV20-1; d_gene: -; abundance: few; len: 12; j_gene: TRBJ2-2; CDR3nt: TGCAGTGCTAGTAACCAGCGAGGGGAGCTGTTTTTT; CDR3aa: CSASNQRGELFF
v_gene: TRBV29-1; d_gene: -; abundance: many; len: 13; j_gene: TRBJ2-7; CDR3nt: TGCAGCGTTAGAGGGACTCTTACCTACGAGCAGTACTTC; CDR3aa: CSVRGTLTYEQYF
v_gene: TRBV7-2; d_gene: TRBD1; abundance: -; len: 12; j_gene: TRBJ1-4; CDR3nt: TGTGCCAGCAGCCATCGACAGGGAAGGGTGTTTTTT; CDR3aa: CASSHRQGRVFF
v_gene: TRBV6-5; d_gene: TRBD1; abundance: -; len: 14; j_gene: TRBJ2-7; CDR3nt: TGTGCCAGCAGTTACGGGACAGGAGTCTACGAGCAGTACTTC; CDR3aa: CASSYGTGVYEQYF
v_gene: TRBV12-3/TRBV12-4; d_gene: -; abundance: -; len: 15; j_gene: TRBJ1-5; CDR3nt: TGTGCCAGCAGCGAGGGAGGGCTGGGATTTCAGCCCCAGCATTTT; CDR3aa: CASSEGGLGFQPQHF
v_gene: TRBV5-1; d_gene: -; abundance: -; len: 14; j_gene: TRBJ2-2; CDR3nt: TGCGCCAGCAGCTTGGAGGCGAACACCGGGGAGCTGTTTTTT; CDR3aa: CASSLEANTGELFF
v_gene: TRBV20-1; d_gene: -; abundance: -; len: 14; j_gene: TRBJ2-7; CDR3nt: TGCAGTGGGGAAAGCCCCCACACCCACTACGAGCAGTACTTC; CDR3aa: CSGESPHTHYEQYF
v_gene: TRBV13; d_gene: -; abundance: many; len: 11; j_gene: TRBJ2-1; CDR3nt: TGTGCCAGCAGCTTGGGTACTGAGCAGTTCTTC; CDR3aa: CASSLGTEQFF
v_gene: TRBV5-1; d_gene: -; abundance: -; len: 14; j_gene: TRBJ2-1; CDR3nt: TGCGCCAGCACCAGATCGGTTGGCGAGGGTGAGCAGTTCTTC; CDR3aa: CASTRSVGEGEQFF
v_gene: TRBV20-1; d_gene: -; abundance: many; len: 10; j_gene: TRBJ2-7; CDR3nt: TGCAGTGTCCGCTCCTACGAGCAGTACTTC; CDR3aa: CSVRSYEQYF
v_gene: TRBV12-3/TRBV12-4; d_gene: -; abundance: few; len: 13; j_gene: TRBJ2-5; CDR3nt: TGTGCCAGCAGTTTAGCGCAGATTGAGACCCAGTACTTC; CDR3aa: CASSLAQIETQYF
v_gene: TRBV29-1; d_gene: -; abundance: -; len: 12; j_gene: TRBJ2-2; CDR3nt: TGCAGCGTTGAAGAGATGAGTAGGGAGCTGTTTTTT; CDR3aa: CSVEEMSRELFF
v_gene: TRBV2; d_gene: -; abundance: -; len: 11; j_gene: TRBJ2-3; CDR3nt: TGTGCCAGCAGTGAAGGGCAAACGCAGTATTTT; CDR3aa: CASSEGQTQYF
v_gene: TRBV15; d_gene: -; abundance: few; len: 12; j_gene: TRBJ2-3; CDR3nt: TGTGCCACCAGCAGCCTGGGGAATACGCAGTATTTT; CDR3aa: CATSSLGNTQYF
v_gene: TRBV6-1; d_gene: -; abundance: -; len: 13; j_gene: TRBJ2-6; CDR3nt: TGTGCCAGCACCACCGCTGGGGCCAACGTCCTGACTTTC; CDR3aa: CASTTAGANVLTF
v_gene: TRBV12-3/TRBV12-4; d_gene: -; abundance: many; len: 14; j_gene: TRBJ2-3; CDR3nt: TGTGCCAGCAGTTTTGGGGGTGGCACAGATACGCAGTATTTT; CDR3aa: CASSFGGGTDTQYF
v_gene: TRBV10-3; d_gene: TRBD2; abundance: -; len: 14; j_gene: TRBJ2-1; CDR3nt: TGTGCCATCAGTGAGGCGGGAGATGGCAATGAGCAGTTCTTC; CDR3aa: CAISEAGDGNEQFF
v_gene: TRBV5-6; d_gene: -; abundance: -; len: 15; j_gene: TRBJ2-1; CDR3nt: TGTGCCAGCAGGGGACCGCGGGGCACCTACAATGAGCAGTTCTTC; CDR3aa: CASRGPRGTYNEQFF
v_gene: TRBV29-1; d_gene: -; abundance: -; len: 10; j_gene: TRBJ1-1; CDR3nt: TGCAGCGTTTTTGACGGTGAAGCTTTCTTT; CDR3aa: CSVFDGEAFF
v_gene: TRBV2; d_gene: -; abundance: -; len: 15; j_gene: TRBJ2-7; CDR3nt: TGTGCCAGCAGTACTTTCAGGGGCAGGAATACCGAGCAGTACTTC; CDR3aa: CASSTFRGRNTEQYF
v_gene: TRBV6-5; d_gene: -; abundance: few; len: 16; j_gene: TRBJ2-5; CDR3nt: TGTGCCAGCAGTTCCTTCCCGGACCACAATCGAGCGACCCAGTACTTC; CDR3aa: CASSSFPDHNRATQYF
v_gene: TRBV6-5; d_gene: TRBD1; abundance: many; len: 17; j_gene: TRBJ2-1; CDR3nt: TGTGCCAGCAGTTACTCTATTCCGGGACAGGGCAACAATGAGCAGTTCTTC; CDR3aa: CASSYSIPGQGNNEQFF
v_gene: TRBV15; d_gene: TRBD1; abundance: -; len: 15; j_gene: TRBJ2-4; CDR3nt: TGTGCCACCAGCTTTTCACAGGGGTTCGGAAACATTCAGTACTTC; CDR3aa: CATSFSQGFGNIQYF